This T cell receptor beta chain was sequenced during a study of cytomegalovirus exposure and HLA in healthy donors. Study-level results: It was reported in a later analysis that an Asian-associated ancestry cluster showed fewer N-insertions than the 666-donor mean. High specificity and sensitivity for cytomegalovirus status were reported for the classifier. Sequencing depth across donors, presence/absence analyses assumed, was roughly uniform.

CDR3 length equals 15 residues. CDR1 is MNHEY, CDR2 SMNVEV, per germline (reference sequence). V dropped 3 bases and J dropped 1; count of bases not matched to a gene: 5. With 60 Vbeta and 13 Jbeta primers, the PCR was carried out. The protocol was immunoSEQ multiplex PCR, while the TCRdb copy is restricted to in-frame clones and leaves out a portion. This table has about 98,000 clones, 80% to 85% appearing once. As for this clone: Its cognate antigen is unknown.

The rearrangement joins TRBV27 to TRBJ1-1; 7 bases fit TRBD1. Sequencing input: PBMCs. This TCR came from a man aged 35 to 55 in good health and CMV-seronegative. The CDR3 is CASSFTGAPNTEAFF. CDR3 coding DNA: TGTGCCAGCAGTTTCACAGGGGCCCCGAACACTGAAGCTTTCTTT.